The 4 T cell receptor beta chains given below trace back to one sample, sequenced in a study of human T cells and chemical hapten exposure (dated by TCRdb to the early 2020s). Read against the paper, the sample's time point label means: patch test 2, 6 weeks after DPC sensitization. The sample's treatment or condition label, decoded: therapeutic diphenylcyclopropenone sensitization with weekly scalp DPC. Library prep was done by RACE. Sequencing was carried out with a NextSeq 500. TCRdb itself trimmed the public reads at Q25 with fastp, ran MiXCR and retained productive beta chains. Identical CDR3 protein sequences are pooled into one entry, listed with their most common genes and DNA. This sample lists fewer than 100,000 distinct CDR3 sequences; roughly 12% were detected once. The top ten clones comprise around 1.4% of the sample. The sequencing here drew on whole blood, taken in connection with sensitization to the hapten diphenylcyclopropenone (DPC). These receptor sequences come from a man aged 18 to 35 with alopecia areata. Some clones in this sample may be carry-over from other donors' samples.

This chain links TRBV5-1 with TRBJ2-4; D might be TRBD2 (6 bases). Germline CDR1 and CDR2: SGHRS and YFSETQ. With 6 bases removed from V and 1 base from J, the gap between germline ends came to 11 bases. The CDR3 totals 14 residues. CDR3 nucleotide sequence: TGCGCCAGCAAAGGTGGGGGGGCCAAAAACATTCAGTACTTC. Its translation is CASKGGGAKNIQYF. Supplemented by reference TRBV5-1 and TRBJ2-4, the full variable domain reads KAGVTQTPRYLIKTRGQQVTLSCSPISGHRSVSWYQQTPGQGLQFLFEYFSETQRNKGNFPGRFSGRQFSNSRSEMNVSTLELGDSALYLCASKGGGAKNIQYFGAGTRLSVL.

This clonotype showed up many times. This sequence joins TRBV11-2 and TRBJ1-1, with TRBD1 as a possible D gene (6 bases). This CDR3 spans 13 amino acids. The germline V gene encodes CDR1 SGHAT and CDR2 FQNNGV. V was cut by 6 bases and J by 8 bases, with 16 bases left in between. As DNA, the CDR3 is TGTGCCAGCAGGCCAACAGGGCACTCAGAAGCTTTCTTT. As protein: CASRPTGHSEAFF.

The chain joins TRBV5-5 to TRBJ1-2; D gene unclear. Germline CDR1 reads SGHKS; CDR2 reads YYEKEE (reference sequence). The V gene lost 4 bases and the J gene lost 10 bases, with 20 bases spanning the gap. The CDR3 extends over 14 amino acids. The CDR3 nucleotides are TGTGCCAGCAGCCCTCCTGATAACTTCCTCCCCTACACCTTC. Its translation is CASSPPDNFLPYTF.

The V call is TRBV29-1, the J call TRBJ2-2; D is uncertain. The CDR3 is made up of 14 amino acids. Germline V gene sequence: CDR1 SQVTM, CDR2 ANQGSEA. The ends were cut back, 5 bases at V and 1 base at J, with 11 bases in the middle. DNA for the CDR3: TGCAGCGTTTACCCACGCGAGAACACCGGGGAGCTGTTTTTT. This encodes CSVYPRENTGELFF.